Listed below are T cell receptor beta chains from one sample, sequenced in a study of T cell changes during pregnancy in multiple sclerosis. Produced via immunoSEQ multiplex PCR; TCRdb's table is partial and in-frame only. The table shows some 100,000 clones, with around 92% occurring only once. Material: peripheral blood, obtained before pregnancy. Receptors were obtained from a female donor with multiple sclerosis, enrolled in a pregnancy study. Each CDR3 is given with its conserved first and last residue. D genes are given only for firm matches. Clone size, where shown, is once, few, many, or a class for clones that have expanded.

d_gene	abundance	v_gene	j_gene	CDR3nt	CDR3aa
-	-	TRBV4-2	TRBJ2-7	TGTGCCAGCAGCCAAGATGCTAGCGCCCACTACGAGCAGTACTTC	CASSQDASAHYEQYF
-	-	TRBV4-3	TRBJ1-1	TGCGCCAGCAGCCAAGGGGACATACGGGGTACTGAAGCTTTCTTT	CASSQGDIRGTEAFF
TRBD1	few	TRBV7-2	TRBJ1-2	TGTGCCAGCAGCCCCTGGCGCCCACAGGGGATAAAGGGCTACACCTTC	CASSPWRPQGIKGYTF
-	-	TRBV6-6	TRBJ2-7	TGTGCCAGCAGTTACTCGACAGACCCCTACGAGCAGTACTTC	CASSYSTDPYEQYF
-	-	TRBV4-3	TRBJ2-1	TGCGCCAGCAGCCAAGATCGGGGGGCCCGCTACAATGAGCAGTTCTTC	CASSQDRGARYNEQFF
TRBD2	once	TRBV2	TRBJ2-3	TGTGCCAGCAGTCAAACTAGCGGGAGAGATACGCAGTATTTT	CASSQTSGRDTQYF
TRBD2	-	TRBV4-1	TRBJ2-3	TGCGCCAGCAGCCTAGAGGGGACTAGCGGCACAGATACGCAGTATTTT	CASSLEGTSGTDTQYF
-	-	TRBV25-1	TRBJ2-5	TGTGCCAGCAGTGAATCGGGCAGGGGAGAGACCCAGTACTTC	CASSESGRGETQYF
TRBD2	-	TRBV19	TRBJ2-2	TGTGCCAGTAGTATAGGTAGCGGGACCCTCACCGGGGAGCTGTTTTTT	CASSIGSGTLTGELFF
TRBD1	few	TRBV5-1	TRBJ2-7	TGCGCCAGCAGCTTAGATAAGCGACAGGGTCCCTCCGAGCAGTACTTC	CASSLDKRQGPSEQYF
-	-	TRBV5-1	TRBJ2-1	TGCGCCAGCAGCCCTCCGGGTCGGCACAATGAGCAGTTCTTC	CASSPPGRHNEQFF
TRBD1	-	TRBV6-1	TRBJ2-7	TGTGCCAGCAGTGACAGGGGGATTTCCTACGAGCAGTACTTC	CASSDRGISYEQYF
-	-	TRBV18	TRBJ1-4	TGTGCCAGCTCACCCGGGCCAGGACGGGGGGTTGCCGGTGAAAAACTGTTTTTT	CASSPGPGRGVAGEKLFF
-	-	TRBV19	TRBJ2-7	TGTGCCAGTGCCGCGGACTCTACGTTCTACGAGCAGTACTTC	CASAADSTFYEQYF
TRBD2	-	TRBV29-1	TRBJ2-7	TGCAGCGGGGGGAGGGAGGGCCCGGGGAACGAGCAGTACTTC	CSGGREGPGNEQYF
-	-	TRBV11-2	TRBJ2-4	TGTGCCAGCACCCAAGGGATGACGGGGTCCTTAGGCAAAAACATTCAGTACTTC	CASTQGMTGSLGKNIQYF
TRBD2	-	TRBV6-5	TRBJ2-7	TGTGCCAGCAGTTTGGATGGTAGCGGGAGTCTGGAGCAGTACTTC	CASSLDGSGSLEQYF
TRBD1	once	TRBV28	TRBJ1-4	TGTGCCAGCAGTTCCCCGACAGGGGCGGAAAAACTGTTTTTT	CASSSPTGAEKLFF
TRBD2	-	TRBV6-6	TRBJ2-5	TGTGCCAGCAGTTACTCCCCTAGCGGGGAGACCCAGTACTTC	CASSYSPSGETQYF
TRBD1	-	TRBV28	TRBJ1-2	TGTGCCAGCATGCTCGGACAGGGCTGGGGCTACACCTTC	CASMLGQGWGYTF
-	-	TRBV6-5	TRBJ1-1	TGTGCCAGCAGTTTCTCGGACAGTGAAGCTTTCTTT	CASSFSDSEAFF
TRBD2	-	TRBV6-6	TRBJ2-7	TGTGCCAGCAGTTCCCACCAGGGACTAGCTTACGAGCAGTACTTC	CASSSHQGLAYEQYF
-	-	TRBV27	TRBJ2-7	TGTGCCAGCAGTCAAGGAGCGTTGTCTGTCCCCTACGAGCAGTACTTC	CASSQGALSVPYEQYF
TRBD2	-	TRBV7-6	TRBJ2-7	TGTGCCAGCAGCTTAGGAAGAGCGGGAGGCTCCTACGAGCAGTACTTC	CASSLGRAGGSYEQYF
TRBD1	-	TRBV9	TRBJ2-7	TGTGCCAGCAGCCCCTGGGGACAGGGGGGGTACGAGCAGTACTTC	CASSPWGQGGYEQYF
-	-	TRBV15	TRBJ1-5	TGTGCCACCAGCCCAGGGTTTCCGGGGGGAAGCAATCAGCCCCAGCATTTT	CATSPGFPGGSNQPQHF
-	-	TRBV28	TRBJ2-3	TGTGCCAGCAGTCCTAACTCTCCCCCAGATACGCAGTATTTT	CASSPNSPPDTQYF
-	-	TRBV5-6	TRBJ1-1	TGTGCCAGCAGCTTGAGCGCAGGGATTGCGAACACTGAAGCTTTCTTT	CASSLSAGIANTEAFF
TRBD2	-	TRBV2	TRBJ2-7	TGTGCCAGCAGTGTGGCGGGGGGGTACGAGCAGTACTTC	CASSVAGGYEQYF
-	-	TRBV30	TRBJ1-2	TGTGCCTGGAGTGTAAGGGGGGGTGCTGGCTACACCTTC	CAWSVRGGAGYTF
TRBD2	-	TRBV7-3	TRBJ2-3	TGTGCCAGCAGCTTAGGCGCACGGGGACTAGCGGGAGATACGCAGTATTTT	CASSLGARGLAGDTQYF
TRBD2	-	TRBV19	TRBJ2-7	TGTGCCAGTAGTATAGGCGGGAGGGTCGAGCAGTACTTC	CASSIGGRVEQYF
-	-	TRBV28	TRBJ2-7	TGTGCCAGCAGTTCCCCGGACAGCTACTACGAGCAGTACTTC	CASSSPDSYYEQYF
TRBD2	-	TRBV9	TRBJ2-1	TGTGCCAGCAGCGTCCCCCCGGGACTAGCGGACAATGAGCAGTTCTTC	CASSVPPGLADNEQFF
TRBD1	-	TRBV30	TRBJ1-5	TGTGCCTGGGCGACAGGGGGAGGTCAGCCCCAGCATTTT	CAWATGGGQPQHF
-	-	TRBV27	TRBJ2-2	TGTGCCAGCAGTACCCCCAGGGGTAACACCGGGGAGCTGTTTTTT	CASSTPRGNTGELFF
TRBD2	once	TRBV27	TRBJ2-2	TGTGCCAGCATCCTTAGCGGGAGTAGGCCCTACACCGGGGAGCTGTTTTTT	CASILSGSRPYTGELFF
TRBD1	once	TRBV19	TRBJ2-1	TGTGCCAGTAGTCAAACAGGGGGTACCTACAATGAGCAGTTCTTC	CASSQTGGTYNEQFF
TRBD2	-	TRBV19	TRBJ2-7	TGTGCCAGTAGTATGGGACTAGCGGGAGGGACCTACGAGCAGTACTTC	CASSMGLAGGTYEQYF
TRBD2	-	TRBV12-5	TRBJ2-7	TGTGCTAGTGGTTTCCCTCGGGGAGGGGAGGTCTACGAGCAGTACTTC	CASGFPRGGEVYEQYF
TRBD1	-	TRBV6-1	TRBJ1-5	TGTGCCAGCAGTGCAAGGGACAGGGGTCAGCCCCAGCATTTT	CASSARDRGQPQHF
-	once	TRBV29-1	TRBJ1-2	TGCAGCGTTTGGTCGGATGGCTACACCTTC	CSVWSDGYTF
-	-	TRBV9	TRBJ2-7	TGTGCCAGCAGCGTAGCGGAGGAGGGCCCCGAGCAGTACTTC	CASSVAEEGPEQYF
-	-	TRBV28	TRBJ2-7	TGTGCCAGCAGTTCCCGGGGGAACGAGCAGTACTTC	CASSSRGNEQYF
TRBD2	-	TRBV29-1	TRBJ2-1	TGCAGCGTTAAGAGGGAGGGCCGTAGGGATGAGCAGTTCTTC	CSVKREGRRDEQFF
-	-	TRBV11-2	TRBJ2-5	TGTGCCAGCAGCCAGGGGACACAAGAGACCCAGTACTTC	CASSQGTQETQYF
TRBD1	-	TRBV18	TRBJ1-1	TGTGCCAGCCAGGGACAGGGGAACACTGAAGCTTTCTTT	CASQGQGNTEAFF
-	once	TRBV30	TRBJ1-5	TGTGCCTGGAGTGTACCCGGACAGCGAACGGGGCCCCAGCATTTT	CAWSVPGQRTGPQHF
-	-	TRBV15	TRBJ1-5	TGTGCCACCAGCCAACGATCGAGGGATCAGCCCCAGCATTTT	CATSQRSRDQPQHF
TRBD2	-	TRBV10-3	TRBJ2-1	TGTGCCATCAGTGAGCAGGGACTAGCGGGAGCGAATGAGCAGTTCTTC	CAISEQGLAGANEQFF